These T cell receptor beta chains were read from a single sample in a study of CD8 T cells in ankylosing spondylitis. TCRdb ran MiXCR on the 5' RACE reads and lists one entry per CDR3 protein. Among about 240,000 distinct CDR3 sequences listed, under 30% were seen once. Specimen: blood, either unsorted or a sorted T cell fraction (not recorded which). The origin of the receptors is a male donor with ankylosing spondylitis or in good health (not recorded which). The CDR3 runs from the conserved cysteine through the conserved F or W. A D gene is named only where the DNA matches it firmly. Rows may omit the clone size; those that give it use once, few, many or a size class.

J gene: TRBJ2-1
clone size: many
V gene: TRBV12-3/TRBV12-4
D gene: .
CDR3 protein: CASSLGQDEQFF
CDR3 DNA: TGTGCCAGCAGTCTTGGACAAGATGAGCAGTTCTTC

J gene: TRBJ2-5
clone size: .
V gene: TRBV12-3/TRBV12-4
D gene: TRBD1
CDR3 protein: CASSARGQGETQYF
CDR3 DNA: TGTGCCAGCAGTGCACGGGGACAGGGTGAGACCCAGTACTTC

J gene: TRBJ2-3
clone size: .
V gene: TRBV10-3
D gene: .
CDR3 protein: CAIRGGSTDTQYF
CDR3 DNA: TGTGCCATCAGGGGCGGTAGCACAGATACGCAGTATTTT

J gene: TRBJ2-5
clone size: .
V gene: TRBV12-3/TRBV12-4
D gene: TRBD1
CDR3 protein: CATATGSETQYF
CDR3 DNA: TGTGCCACCGCGACAGGGAGTGAGACCCAGTACTTC

J gene: TRBJ1-5
clone size: few
V gene: TRBV29-1
D gene: .
CDR3 protein: CIIGEGGQPQHF
CDR3 DNA: TGCATCATTGGGGAGGGGGGTCAGCCCCAGCATTTT

J gene: TRBJ2-7
clone size: few
V gene: TRBV20-1
D gene: TRBD2
CDR3 protein: CSVTQAGVIEQYF
CDR3 DNA: TGCAGTGTGACCCAAGCGGGGGTAATCGAGCAGTACTTC

J gene: TRBJ1-1
clone size: .
V gene: TRBV12-3/TRBV12-4
D gene: .
CDR3 protein: CATQLAAGGTEAFF
CDR3 DNA: TGTGCCACCCAACTAGCCGCAGGAGGCACTGAAGCTTTCTTT

J gene: TRBJ1-2
clone size: few
V gene: TRBV29-1
D gene: .
CDR3 protein: CSVEAGRVGGYTF
CDR3 DNA: TGCAGCGTTGAAGCCGGTAGGGTGGGCGGCTACACCTTC

J gene: TRBJ2-1
clone size: few
V gene: TRBV29-1
D gene: TRBD2
CDR3 protein: CSPGLAGGEQFF
CDR3 DNA: TGCAGCCCAGGACTAGCGGGGGGTGAGCAGTTCTTC

J gene: TRBJ2-5
clone size: .
V gene: TRBV29-1
D gene: TRBD2
CDR3 protein: CSAVGGGRETQYF
CDR3 DNA: TGCAGCGCTGTGGGCGGGGGTAGGGAGACCCAGTACTTC

J gene: TRBJ1-3
clone size: many
V gene: TRBV12-3/TRBV12-4
D gene: .
CDR3 protein: CASSLALVQYF
CDR3 DNA: TGTGCCAGCAGTTTAGCGTTGGTTCAATATTTT

J gene: TRBJ2-4
clone size: .
V gene: TRBV12-3/TRBV12-4
D gene: .
CDR3 protein: CASTLGRAKNIQYF
CDR3 DNA: TGTGCCAGCACCCTGGGGAGGGCCAAAAACATTCAGTACTTC

J gene: TRBJ2-7
clone size: .
V gene: TRBV29-1
D gene: TRBD1
CDR3 protein: CSVGAGDRAEQYF
CDR3 DNA: TGCAGCGTGGGGGCGGGGGACAGGGCCGAGCAGTACTTC

J gene: TRBJ1-5
clone size: many
V gene: TRBV11-2
D gene: .
CDR3 protein: CASSLGDSFTQPQHF
CDR3 DNA: TGTGCCAGCAGCTTAGGTGATTCTTTCACTCAGCCCCAGCATTTT

J gene: TRBJ2-7
clone size: many
V gene: TRBV20-1
D gene: .
CDR3 protein: CRPEGGASYEQYF
CDR3 DNA: TGCAGGCCTGAGGGGGGAGCCTCCTACGAGCAGTACTTC

J gene: TRBJ2-7
clone size: few
V gene: TRBV10-3
D gene: TRBD1
CDR3 protein: CAISDSGTGRHEQYF
CDR3 DNA: TGTGCCATCAGTGACTCCGGGACAGGGAGGCACGAGCAGTACTTC

J gene: TRBJ2-7
clone size: many
V gene: TRBV5-4
D gene: TRBD1
CDR3 protein: CASSPGQGAPYEQYF
CDR3 DNA: TGTGCCAGCAGCCCTGGACAGGGGGCCCCCTACGAGCAGTACTTC